This T cell receptor (beta chain) was sequenced in a study of long-term antiretroviral therapy in people with HIV. Findings and limits, study-wide: Missing from the dataset were any data on ART adherence, viral resistance or therapy changes. HIV repertoires spanned tighter CDR3 length ranges than controls did. Transplant-donor-level diversity was not reached after ART, though diversity increased. Clones showing expansion before ART dominated the repertoire at all time points.

Germline V CDR1 and CDR2: MNHEY, SVGAGI. V dropped 5 bases and J dropped 6 bases, with 16 bases sitting between them. There are 15 residues in the CDR3. Runs used v3.0 of the immunoSEQ assay and were done at survey level. TCRdb's copy holds only in-frame clones and misses some; the assay was immunoSEQ multiplex PCR. Of roughly 36,000 clones in the sample, approximately 84% are singletons; the top ten hold 4.8%. Concerning this clone itself: Antigen: not known.

The sequencing here drew on unsorted PBMCs, taken just over 2.7 years before starting antiretroviral therapy. This receptor was identified in a woman aged 25 to 39 with HIV. The V and J genes are TRBV6-5 and TRBJ1-4; a possible D gene is TRBD1 (5 bases). The CDR3 region is CASSVGGQGDEKLFF. The CDR3 region has the DNA TGTGCCAGCAGTGTGGGAGGGCAGGGAGATGAAAAACTGTTTTTT.